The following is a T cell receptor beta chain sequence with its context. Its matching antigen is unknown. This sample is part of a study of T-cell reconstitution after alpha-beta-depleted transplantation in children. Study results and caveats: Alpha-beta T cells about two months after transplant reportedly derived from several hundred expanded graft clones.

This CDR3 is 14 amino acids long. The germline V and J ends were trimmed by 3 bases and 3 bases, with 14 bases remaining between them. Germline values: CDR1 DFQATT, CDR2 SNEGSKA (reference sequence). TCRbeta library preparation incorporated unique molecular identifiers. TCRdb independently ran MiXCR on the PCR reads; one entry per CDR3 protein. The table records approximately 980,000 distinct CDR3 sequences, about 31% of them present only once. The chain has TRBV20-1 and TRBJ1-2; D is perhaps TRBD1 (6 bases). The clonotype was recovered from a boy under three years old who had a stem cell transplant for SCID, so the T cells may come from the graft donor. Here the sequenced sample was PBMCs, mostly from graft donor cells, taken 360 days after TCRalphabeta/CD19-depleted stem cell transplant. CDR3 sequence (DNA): TGCAGTGCTAGGGAACAGGGATATCACTATGGCTACACCTTC. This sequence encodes CSAREQGYHYGYTF.